This record concerns one TCR beta chain sequence. The CDR3 sequence is 15 residues long. Per germline, CDR1 SGHRS and CDR2 YFSETQ. Between the trimmed V and J ends, which lost 7 bases and 4 bases, there was a span of 19 bases. Using a J-beta primer mix together with a sample-barcoded 5' primer, a second PCR was run for about 7 to 12 cycles. TCRdb passed the 5' RACE reads through MiXCR, listing each CDR3 protein once. The data show some 710,000 distinct CDR3 sequences, 46% seen once. The record originates from a study of blood T cells in healthy people across ages. V is TRBV5-1 and J is TRBJ2-3, with D perhaps TRBD2 (7 bases). Sequenced: blood. The sequence came from a man older than 75 in good health. CDR3 sequence reads: CASGPSQGRADTQYF. CDR3 nucleotide sequence: TGCGCCAGCGGCCCCTCCCAGGGGAGGGCAGATACGCAGTATTTT.